Following are 27 T cell receptor beta chains from one sample sequenced in a study of identical twins. Each CDR3 protein gets one entry after TCRdb re-called the 5' RACE reads with MiXCR. The sample has around 510,000 distinct CDR3 sequences; more than 13% are singletons. This sample also appeared in a second study, on yellow fever vaccine responses in identical twins.

Specimen: CD4+ T cells sorted from blood. The receptors stem from a woman younger than 35 in good health.

This sequence joins TRBV10-3 and TRBJ2-2, with D tentatively TRBD1 or TRBD2 (5 bases each). Germline V gives CDR1 ENHRY, CDR2 SYGVKD. The V gene lost 3 bases and the J gene lost 6 bases, with 14 bases spanning the gap. The CDR3 consists of 15 residues. The DNA of the CDR3 is TGTGCCATCAGTGAAGCCGGCAGGGACGCCGGGGAGCTGTTTTTT. Protein product: CAISEAGRDAGELFF.

In its sample, this clonotype was seen a few times. V and J are TRBV20-1 and TRBJ2-7; D ambiguous. Germline V gives CDR1 DFQATT, CDR2 SNEGSKA (reference sequence). The V end was cut by 2 bases, the J end by 0 bases, with 11 bases between. The CDR3 has 14 residues. The CDR3 is CSARSLVSSYEQYF. CDR3 in DNA: TGCAGTGCTAGAAGTCTAGTTAGCTCCTACGAGCAGTACTTC.

This clonotype was observed many times. The chain couples TRBV20-1 to TRBJ1-2, with a possible D match to TRBD1 (5 bases). This CDR3 spans 14 amino acids. The ends were cut back, 0 bases at V and 2 bases at J, with 10 bases in the middle. Germline-derived CDR1 and CDR2 are DFQATT and SNEGSKA (reference sequence). The CDR3 bases are TGCAGTGCTAGAGATGGTTCAGGGAACTATGGCTACACCTTC. Protein product: CSARDGSGNYGYTF.

This chain connects TRBV5-1 to TRBJ2-2, with 7 bases fitting TRBD1. Germline V gives CDR1 SGHRS, CDR2 YFSETQ. After removal of 3 bases from V and 2 bases from J, the junction contained 7 bases not matched to a gene. This CDR3 comprises 16 residues. CDR3 protein: CASSSGIGGNTGELFF. For the CDR3, the DNA is TGCGCCAGCAGCTCCGGAATAGGGGGCAACACCGGGGAGCTGTTTTTT.

The chain has TRBV15 and TRBJ2-1, with TRBD2 identical over 11 bases. Germline CDR1 LNHNV, CDR2 YYDKDF (reference sequence). Trimming at V came to 4 bases and at J to 8 bases, leaving 10 bases not matched to a gene. This CDR3 has 16 amino acids. CDR3 in amino acids: CATSKTGTSGIYEQFF. The DNA of the CDR3 is TGTGCCACCAGCAAGACCGGGACTAGCGGTATCTATGAGCAGTTCTTC.

In this sample, this clonotype turned up a few times. The J gene is TRBJ2-2, the V gene TRBV2; 11 bases agree with TRBD1. The CDR3 covers 15 residues. V gave up 4 bases and J gave up 7 bases; unmatched junction bases: 5. CDR1 and CDR2 (germline): SNHLY, FYNNEI. The CDR3 DNA follows: TGTGCCAGCAGTGGGACAGGGGGCGCGAACGGGGAGCTGTTTTTT. This gives the protein CASSGTGGANGELFF. Complete variable domain (other parts from reference TRBV2 and TRBJ2-2): EPEVTQTPSHQVTQMGQEVILRCVPISNHLYFYWYRQILGQKVEFLVSFYNNEISEKSEIFDDQFSVERPDGSNFTLKIRSTKLEDSAMYFCASSGTGGANGELFFGEGSRLTVL.

This clonotype was counted between two and nine times. V usage is TRBV3-1 and J usage is TRBJ2-4; D is unclear. V lost 0 bases and J lost 0, with 3 bases in between. Looked up from germline, CDR1 is LGHDT and CDR2 is YNNKEL (reference sequence). This CDR3 comprises 14 residues. The CDR3 nucleotides read TGTGCCAGCAGCCAAGAACTAGCCAAAAACATTCAGTACTTC. Amino acid sequence: CASSQELAKNIQYF.

The chain combines TRBV27 with TRBJ2-7; weak D call: TRBD2 (7 bases). CDR3 length: 17 residues. The germline V gene encodes CDR1 MNHEY and CDR2 SMNVEV (reference sequence). With 2 bases removed from V and 0 bases from J, the gap between germline ends came to 17 bases. CDR3 DNA: TGTGCCAGCAGTTTAAGGGGGGCGGGGGCTTACTCCTACGAGCAGTACTTC. Its translation is CASSLRGAGAYSYEQYF.

A few counts support this clonotype. The CDR3 DNA sequence: TGTGCCAGCAGTTTAGCTCCGGGACAGTCCTTGCGGGGCTACACCTTC. Its protein is CASSLAPGQSLRGYTF. This rearrangement joins TRBV12-3 or TRBV12-4 to TRBJ1-2; 7 bases match TRBD1. The length of the CDR3 is 16 residues. The junction had 12 bases not matched to a gene; V was cut back by 0 bases and J by 8 bases.

The rearrangement links TRBV14 to TRBJ2-2; D is undetermined. V was shortened by 6 bases and J by 3 bases, with 14 bases between the two germline ends. Germline V CDR1 and CDR2: SGHDN, FVKESK. The CDR3 length is 15 residues. CDR3 sequence (DNA): TGTGCCAGCAGACAGTCGGCGGTTCACACCGGGGAGCTGTTTTTT. Amino acid sequence: CASRQSAVHTGELFF.

This clonotype was observed many times. V is TRBV3-1 and J is TRBJ1-3; D not resolved. The germline V gene has CDR1 LGHDT and CDR2 YNNKEL (reference sequence). V lost 5 bases and J 4 bases, leaving 9 bases between the germline ends. CDR3 length: 13 residues. The DNA of the CDR3 is TGTGCCAGCAGCTCCGTTAACGGAAACACCATATATTTT. Amino acid sequence: CASSSVNGNTIYF.

The chain has TRBV4-3 and TRBJ2-2; 10 bases agree with TRBD1. CDR3 length: 17 residues. After removal of 1 base from V and 3 bases from J, the junction contained 5 bases not matched to a gene. The germline gives CDR1 LGHNA, CDR2 YSLEER. The CDR3 here is CASSQGPGQGHTGELFF. CDR3 nucleotides: TGCGCCAGCAGCCAAGGTCCGGGACAGGGGCACACCGGGGAGCTGTTTTTT.

The chain recombines TRBV30 with TRBJ2-1; 11 bases map to TRBD2. This CDR3 comprises 15 residues. Germline CDR1 and CDR2: GTSNPN and SVGIG (reference sequence). The junction had 2 bases not matched to a gene; V was cut back by 0 bases and J by 4 bases. In DNA form, the CDR3 reads TGTGCCTGGAGTGTGGGACTAGCGGATTACAATGAGCAGTTCTTC. Encoded protein: CAWSVGLADYNEQFF.

The chain carries TRBV28 and TRBJ2-7; D possibly corresponds to TRBD1 (6 bases). Per the germline V gene, CDR1 is MDHEN and CDR2 is SYDVKM. V gave up 4 bases and J gave up 3 bases, with 10 bases separating them. This CDR3 is built from 13 residues. In nucleotides, the CDR3 is TGTGCCAGCAGTTGGGACATGAACTACGAGCAGTACTTC. Amino acids: CASSWDMNYEQYF.

The chain recombines TRBV10-3 with TRBJ2-2; perhaps TRBD1 as D (6 bases). Germline CDR1 is ENHRY and CDR2 is SYGVKD. V lost 10 bases and J 0 bases, leaving 18 bases between the germline ends. The CDR3 extends over 16 amino acids. The CDR3 sequence: CATNQGRSANTGELFF. The CDR3 DNA reads as TGTGCCACGAATCAGGGGCGATCAGCGAACACCGGGGAGCTGTTTTTT.

J is TRBJ2-5 and V is TRBV15; 10 bases line up with TRBD2. CDR1 is LNHNV, CDR2 YYDKDF, per germline (reference sequence). The CDR3 is 17 residues long. J was trimmed by 5 bases and V by 4 bases; bases with no gene match: 13. CDR3 in DNA: TGTGCCACCAGCACCCCGGGGCTAGCGGGAGTCGGTGAGACCCAGTACTTC. Its protein is CATSTPGLAGVGETQYF.

With respect to this clonotype: An end of the junction differs from the germline gene, which may be a read error. This chain connects TRBV29-1 to TRBJ2-3, with 9 bases identical to TRBD1. The CDR3 extends over 13 amino acids. Germline CDR1 reads SQVTM; CDR2 reads ANQGSEA. CDR3 in amino acids: CSVDGQGSRWWQF. The CDR3 nucleotides are TGCAGCGTAGACGGACAGGGGTCACGGTGGTGGCAGTTT.

CDR3 amino acids: CASGPSRDNQPQHF. Here the CDR3 DNA reads TGTGCCAGCGGGCCGTCCAGGGACAATCAGCCCCAGCATTTT. This chain connects TRBV6-2 or TRBV6-3 to TRBJ1-5; TRBD1 might be the D (5 bases). This CDR3 has 14 amino acids. The germline V gene has CDR1 MNHEY and CDR2 SVGEGT. Between the trimmed V and J ends, which lost 8 bases and 3 bases, there was a span of 14 bases.

V is TRBV6-1 and J is TRBJ2-3; weak D call: TRBD2 (6 bases). Germline loops: CDR1 MNHNS, CDR2 SASEGT. Deletions cut 6 bases from V and 4 bases from J, with 11 bases between. The length of the CDR3 is 13 residues. CDR3: CASRGLSPDTQYF. The CDR3 DNA reads as TGTGCCAGCAGAGGACTATCGCCAGATACGCAGTATTTT.

The chain employs TRBV7-2 and TRBJ2-3; 9 nucleotides line up with TRBD2. CDR1 SGHTA and CDR2 FQGNSA come from the germline V gene. CDR3 length: 12 amino acids. Trimming cost V 5 bases and J 14 bases; bases outside gene matches: 8. In DNA, the CDR3 is TGTGCCAGCAGCGTACCTAGCGGGATAGCGTATTTT. Amino acid sequence: CASSVPSGIAYF.

This clonotype came up a few times. The CDR3 bases are TGTGCCAGCAGAGCCGACAGGGATCCACCCTACAATGAGCAGTTCTTC. Protein sequence: CASRADRDPPYNEQFF. J is TRBJ2-1 and V is TRBV7-8, with 7 bases identical to TRBD1. J lost 2 bases, V lost 6 bases, and 10 bases had no gene match. Germline values: CDR1 SGHVS, CDR2 FQNEAQ. There are 16 residues in the CDR3.

This clonotype has a handful of counts. The chain recombines TRBV20-1 with TRBJ2-5, with 12 bases that match TRBD1. The V gene end was trimmed by 6 bases and the J gene end by 4 bases; junction bases not matched to a gene: 12. Germline V lookup: CDR1 DFQATT, CDR2 SNEGSKA (reference sequence). This CDR3 is built from 16 residues. Written as DNA, the CDR3 is TGCAGTGCAAGGACGGGACAGGGGGCGCGGGTAGAGACCCAGTACTTC. This codes for CSARTGQGARVETQYF.

The CDR3 region is CASSPSRGARTDTQYF. The CDR3 DNA is TGTGCCAGCAGCCCTTCCCGGGGGGCCAGGACAGATACGCAGTATTTT. This chain connects TRBV5-4 to TRBJ2-3; D may be TRBD2 (7 bases). This CDR3 has 16 residues. Germline assignment: CDR1 SGHNT and CDR2 YYREEE (reference sequence). V lost 4 bases, J lost 3 bases, and 18 bases lay in between.

This clonotype was seen a few times. The chain carries TRBV6-5 and TRBJ1-1; maybe TRBD1 (5 bases). In germline, CDR1 is MNHEY, CDR2 SVGAGI. Trimming removed 6 bases from V and 6 bases from J, with 11 bases in between. This CDR3 spans 12 amino acids. CDR3 DNA: TGTGCCAGCAGCGCCGCGGGGGCTGAAGCTTTCTTT. This gives the protein CASSAAGAEAFF.

This clonotype has just a few counts. V is TRBV7-2 and J is TRBJ2-7; 8 bases align to TRBD2. The trim removed 5 bases at V and 9 bases at J, leaving 9 bases unmatched. CDR1 is SGHTA, CDR2 FQGNSA, per germline. The CDR3 loop spans 13 amino acids. The CDR3 reads CASSQRGGIAQYF. In nucleotides, the CDR3 is TGTGCCAGCAGCCAACGGGGGGGTATAGCGCAGTACTTC. The full variable domain, with the rest looked up from reference TRBV7-2 and TRBJ2-7, is GAGVSQSPSNKVTEKGKDVELRCDPISGHTALYWYRQSLGQGLEFLIYFQGNSAPDKSGLPSDRFSAERTGGSVSTLTIQRTQQEDSAVYLCASSQRGGIAQYFGPGTRLTVT.

This clonotype has a handful of counts. The chain combines TRBV18 with TRBJ1-5; TRBD1 is a possible D gene (6 bases). CDR3 length: 15 amino acids. In germline, CDR1 is KGHSH, CDR2 LQKENI. V lost 5 bases and J 1 base, leaving 12 bases between the germline ends. The CDR3 protein is CASSRVGQSNQPQHF. The CDR3 nucleotides are TGTGCCAGCTCAAGAGTTGGACAGAGCAATCAGCCCCAGCATTTT.

This clonotype was counted ten times or more. The chain joins TRBV14 to TRBJ2-3; possibly TRBD2 for D (7 bases). V was pared by 10 bases and J by 4 bases, with 21 bases between. This CDR3 contains 15 residues. The germline CDR1 and CDR2 sequences are SGHDN and FVKESK. CDR3 sequence: CATTKYGGGSDTQYF. Written as DNA, the CDR3 is TGTGCCACCACTAAATATGGCGGGGGCTCAGATACGCAGTATTTT.